The entry that follows covers one TCR beta chain sequence. Its antigen is undetermined. The germline V gene has CDR1 SGHAT and CDR2 FQNNGV. The CDR3 totals 13 residues. V was pared by 5 bases and J by 4 bases, with 8 bases between. TCRdb keeps only in-frame clones here, not all; method: immunoSEQ multiplex PCR. Seen here are under 200,000 clones, over 85% observed once, and the top ten hold about 4.2%. These data originate in a study of T cell responses to AZD1222 COVID-19 vaccine. The study, taken as a whole, reports: Donors were chiefly white British, with a greater number of females, and clonal diversity was perhaps underestimated.

This specimen was peripheral blood, taken on day 0 of AZD1222 vaccination. The TCR was taken from an adult in good health. The V and J genes are TRBV11-2 and TRBJ2-2; D gene unclear. The CDR3 DNA is TGTGCCAGCAGCACCCTTCCCACCGGGGAGCTGTTTTTT. It yields the protein CASSTLPTGELFF. The full variable domain, with the rest looked up from reference TRBV11-2 and TRBJ2-2, is EAGVAQSPRYKIIEKRQSVAFWCNPISGHATLYWYQQILGQGPKLLIQFQNNGVVDDSQLPKDRFSAERLKGVDSTLKIQPAKLEDSAVYLCASSTLPTGELFFGEGSRLTVL.